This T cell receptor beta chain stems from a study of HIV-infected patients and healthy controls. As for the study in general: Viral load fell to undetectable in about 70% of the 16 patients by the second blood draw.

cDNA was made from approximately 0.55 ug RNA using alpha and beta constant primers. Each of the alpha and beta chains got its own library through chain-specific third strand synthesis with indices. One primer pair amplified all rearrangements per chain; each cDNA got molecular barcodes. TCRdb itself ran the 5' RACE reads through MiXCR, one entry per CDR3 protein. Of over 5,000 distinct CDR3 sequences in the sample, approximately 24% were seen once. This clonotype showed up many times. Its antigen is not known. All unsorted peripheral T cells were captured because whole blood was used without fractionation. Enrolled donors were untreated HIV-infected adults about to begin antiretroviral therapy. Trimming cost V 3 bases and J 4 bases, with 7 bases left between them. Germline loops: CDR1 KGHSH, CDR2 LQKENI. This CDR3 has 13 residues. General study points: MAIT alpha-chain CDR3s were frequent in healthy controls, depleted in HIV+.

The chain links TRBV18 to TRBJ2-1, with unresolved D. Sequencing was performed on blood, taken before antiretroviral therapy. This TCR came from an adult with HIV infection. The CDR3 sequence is CASSPDPYNEQFF. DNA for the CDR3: TGTGCCAGCTCACCGGACCCTTACAATGAGCAGTTCTTC.